This TCR beta chain appears in the sequencing data of a study of blood T cells in healthy people across ages. The CDR3 is 16 residues long. Germline V gene lookup returns CDR1 MNHNY and CDR2 SVGAGI (reference sequence). For this clonotype: This may arise from a read error, as a much more abundant clone is one base away.

For the second PCR, which ran for about 7 to 11 cycles, a sample-barcoded 5' primer and a J-beta primer mix were used. TCRdb re-derived calls from the 5' RACE reads in MiXCR, one entry per CDR3 protein. The sample lists about 800,000 distinct CDR3 sequences; 58% were seen once. Material for sequencing was blood. The receptor was derived from a man younger than 40 in good health. The rearrangement links TRBV6-6 to TRBJ2-6; TRBD1 matches at 7 bases. In DNA form, the CDR3 reads TGTACCAGCAGCACGGCAGGGGGCTCTGGGGCCAACGTCCTGACTTTC. This gives the protein CTSSTAGGSGANVLTF.